This T cell receptor beta chain was captured in a study of T cell responses to AZD1222 COVID-19 vaccine. Points from the study as a whole: There were mostly white British donors and more females than males, and clonal diversity was possibly underestimated. Just 6 or 7 AZD1222 recipients were seropositive at baseline.

Libraries were prepared by immunoSEQ multiplex PCR; TCRdb keeps only in-frame clonotypes and omits some of them. The data show 90,000 to 140,000 clones, 82% seen once. A word on this clone: Its antigen remains unidentified.

The sequence came from an adult in good health. The source was peripheral blood, collected on day 0 of AZD1222 vaccination.

The CDR3 DNA is TGTGCCATCAGTGAGTCGGAACAGAACACTGAAGCTTTCTTT. Translating it yields CAISESEQNTEAFF. This chain uses TRBV10-3 with TRBJ1-1; the D is unclear. V shed 0 bases and J shed 1 base, with 6 bases lying between them. This CDR3 has 14 residues. The germline V gene encodes CDR1 ENHRY and CDR2 SYGVKD.